The rows below give T cell receptor beta chains drawn from one sample of a study of technical replicates of blood from a few donors. Clones were sequenced by immunoSEQ multiplex PCR, and TCRdb holds only the in-frame ones, with some missing. The table records tens of thousands of clones, less than 99% of them present only once. The sequenced sample was T cells isolated from PBMCs. Every receptor here comes from a human donor in good health. The CDR3 runs from the conserved cysteine through the conserved F or W. D genes are given only for firm matches. Size tells how often a clone was seen (once, few, many) or the class of an expanded clone, and some rows leave it out.

TRBJ2-1,NA,NA,TRBV20-1,CSGGSYNEQFF,TGCAGTGGAGGATCCTACAATGAGCAGTTCTTC
TRBJ1-4,TRBD1,NA,TRBV6-5,CASSYGAGGNGKLFF,TGTGCCAGCAGTTACGGGGCAGGGGGGAATGGAAAACTGTTTTTT
TRBJ2-6,NA,NA,TRBV4-2,CASSQGGGVDGANVLTF,TGTGCCAGCAGCCAAGGAGGAGGGGTAGACGGGGCCAACGTCCTGACTTTC
TRBJ2-5,TRBD1,NA,TRBV10-3,CAIKGAGETQYF,TGTGCCATCAAGGGGGCAGGGGAGACCCAGTACTTC
TRBJ2-1,NA,NA,TRBV2,CASSVKGAYNEQFF,TGTGCCAGCAGTGTCAAGGGGGCCTACAATGAGCAGTTCTTC
TRBJ1-4,TRBD1,NA,TRBV6-5,CASRKPTGGLKKLFF,TGTGCCAGCAGAAAACCGACAGGGGGCCTGAAAAAACTGTTTTTT
TRBJ2-5,TRBD2,NA,TRBV5-1,CASSPRGGGQETQYF,TGCGCCAGCAGCCCACGCGGGGGAGGCCAAGAGACCCAGTACTTC
TRBJ2-2,TRBD2,once,TRBV9,CASSVVSGGTGELFF,TGTGCCAGCAGCGTAGTCAGCGGGGGGACCGGGGAGCTGTTTTTT
TRBJ2-1,TRBD1,NA,TRBV6-5,CASSYRDRGYNEQFF,TGTGCCAGCAGTTACCGGGACAGGGGCTACAATGAGCAGTTCTTC
TRBJ1-5,NA,NA,TRBV27,CASSFLGGNQPQHF,TGTGCCAGCAGTTTTTTAGGGGGAAATCAGCCCCAGCATTTT
TRBJ1-1,NA,NA,TRBV9,CASSAQGTSTEAFF,TGTGCCAGCAGCGCGCAGGGGACGAGCACTGAAGCTTTCTTT
TRBJ2-7,TRBD1,NA,TRBV9,CASSVGDREYEQYF,TGTGCCAGCAGCGTTGGGGACAGGGAGTACGAGCAGTACTTC
TRBJ1-2,TRBD1,NA,TRBV11-2,CASSFGTGGYGYTF,TGTGCCAGCAGCTTTGGGACAGGGGGATACGGCTACACCTTC
TRBJ2-1,NA,NA,TRBV5-4,CASSLTSSYNEQFF,TGTGCCAGCAGTTTGACTAGCTCCTACAATGAGCAGTTCTTC
TRBJ2-6,NA,NA,TRBV5-1,CASSLDSSGANVLTF,TGCGCCAGCAGCTTGGACAGCTCTGGGGCCAACGTCCTGACTTTC
TRBJ2-7,NA,once,TRBV4-1,CASSLTGYEQYF,TGCGCCAGCAGCCTAACAGGCTACGAGCAGTACTTC
TRBJ1-1,NA,NA,TRBV19,CASNIQGTMNTEAFF,TGTGCCAGTAATATCCAGGGTACCATGAACACTGAAGCTTTCTTT
TRBJ2-7,NA,NA,TRBV28,CASSSTRRGQRSEQYF,TGTGCCAGCAGCTCGACTAGAAGGGGCCAGCGGAGCGAGCAGTACTTC
TRBJ2-7,NA,once,TRBV5-4,CASSAGDRLFYEQYF,TGTGCCAGCAGCGCAGGCGACAGGCTATTCTACGAGCAGTACTTC
TRBJ1-1,NA,NA,TRBV2,CASSEAGSWTNTEAFF,TGTGCCAGCAGTGAAGCGGGGAGCTGGACGAACACTGAAGCTTTCTTT
TRBJ2-3,NA,NA,TRBV5-4,CASSLVQGSTDTQYF,TGTGCCAGCAGCTTGGTCCAGGGAAGCACAGATACGCAGTATTTT
TRBJ2-3,NA,NA,TRBV10-1,CASSGGIETDTQYF,TGCGCCAGCAGTGGAGGGATCGAGACAGATACGCAGTATTTT
TRBJ1-4,TRBD1,NA,TRBV27,CASSFWTGGPEKLFF,TGTGCCAGCAGTTTCTGGACAGGGGGTCCCGAAAAACTGTTTTTT
TRBJ2-5,NA,NA,TRBV6-5,CARINRETQYF,TGTGCCAGAATAAATCGAGAGACCCAGTACTTC
TRBJ2-7,NA,NA,TRBV6-6,CASSYLPGLGYEQYF,TGTGCCAGCAGTTACCTCCCGGGACTGGGCTACGAGCAGTACTTC
TRBJ2-3,TRBD1,once,TRBV10-3,CAIRNWDRLSTDTQYF,TGTGCCATCAGGAATTGGGACAGGCTCAGCACAGATACGCAGTATTTT
TRBJ2-7,NA,NA,TRBV7-2,CASSLASVGSGYEQYF,TGTGCCAGCAGCTTAGCGTCGGTTGGTAGCGGCTACGAGCAGTACTTC
TRBJ2-3,NA,NA,TRBV29-1,CSVDPPEDTQYF,TGCAGCGTTGACCCCCCGGAGGATACGCAGTATTTT
TRBJ2-2,TRBD2,NA,TRBV2,CASSLSSGRNTGELFF,TGTGCCAGCAGTCTTTCTAGCGGTAGGAACACCGGGGAGCTGTTTTTT
TRBJ1-3,NA,NA,TRBV11-2,CASSFQGPDSGNTIYF,TGTGCCAGCAGCTTTCAGGGGCCCGACTCTGGAAACACCATATATTTT
TRBJ1-1,NA,NA,TRBV6-5,CASSPGSYREAFF,TGTGCCAGCAGCCCAGGATCCTACCGTGAAGCTTTCTTT
TRBJ1-2,NA,once,TRBV13,CASSSGPGVYGYTF,TGTGCCAGCAGCTCGGGACCGGGGGTGTATGGCTACACCTTC
TRBJ1-1,NA,NA,TRBV6-6,CASSVDTNTEAFF,TGTGCCAGCAGCGTGGACACGAACACTGAAGCTTTCTTT
TRBJ1-2,NA,NA,TRBV19,CASSIIRGHGYTF,TGTGCCAGTAGTATCATCAGGGGTCATGGCTACACCTTC
TRBJ1-3,TRBD1,NA,TRBV4-1,CASSRDREGNTIYF,TGCGCCAGCAGCCGGGACAGGGAAGGAAACACCATATATTTT
TRBJ2-1,NA,NA,TRBV7-2,CASSPRSTNEQFF,TGTGCCAGCAGCCCCCGGTCTACCAATGAGCAGTTCTTC
TRBJ2-3,TRBD2,NA,TRBV30,CAWTTSGRDTDTQYF,TGTGCCTGGACGACTAGCGGGAGGGACACAGATACGCAGTATTTT
TRBJ2-1,TRBD1,NA,TRBV7-3,CASSLRQGIYNEQFF,TGTGCCAGCAGCTTAAGACAGGGGATCTACAATGAGCAGTTCTTC
TRBJ1-2,NA,NA,TRBV10-3,CAISESAILNYGYTF,TGTGCCATCAGTGAGTCGGCCATTCTTAACTATGGCTACACCTTC
TRBJ2-7,TRBD1,NA,TRBV19,CASSGTDRGRIYEQYF,TGTGCCAGTAGTGGGACAGACAGGGGGCGTATATACGAGCAGTACTTC
TRBJ2-1,TRBD1,NA,TRBV13,CASSDRDRGNEQFF,TGTGCCAGCAGCGACCGGGACAGGGGGAATGAGCAGTTCTTC
TRBJ1-1,TRBD1,NA,TRBV6-6,CASSQTAQGAGTEAFF,TGTGCCAGCAGTCAGACAGCTCAGGGGGCAGGGACTGAAGCTTTCTTT
TRBJ1-3,TRBD1,NA,TRBV11-3,CASSLRTGPSSGNTIYF,TGTGCCAGCAGCCTTCGGACAGGTCCTAGCTCTGGAAACACCATATATTTT
TRBJ2-7,NA,NA,TRBV19,CASSSGQSSYEQYF,TGTGCCAGTAGTTCGGGACAAAGCTCCTACGAGCAGTACTTC
TRBJ1-2,TRBD1,NA,TRBV6-5,CASRFRGLDGYTF,TGTGCCAGCAGGTTCAGGGGGTTAGATGGCTACACCTTC
TRBJ2-5,TRBD1,NA,TRBV2,CASGTEQETQYF,TGTGCCAGTGGGACAGAACAAGAGACCCAGTACTTC
TRBJ2-5,TRBD1,NA,TRBV2,CASRQGAETQYF,TGTGCCAGCAGACAGGGGGCAGAGACCCAGTACTTC
TRBJ1-3,NA,NA,TRBV7-8,CASSLGAWVGNTIYF,TGTGCCAGCAGCTTAGGGGCCTGGGTTGGAAACACCATATATTTT
TRBJ2-5,TRBD2,NA,TRBV5-4,CASSLALAGGPETQYF,TGTGCCAGCAGCTTGGCCCTCGCGGGAGGGCCCGAGACCCAGTACTTC
TRBJ2-7,NA,NA,TRBV4-3,CASSQVWRGNYEQYF,TGCGCCAGCAGCCAAGTTTGGAGGGGAAACTACGAGCAGTACTTC
TRBJ2-6,NA,NA,TRBV28,CASSFMGSGANVLTF,TGTGCCAGCAGTTTCATGGGCTCCGGGGCCAACGTCCTGACTTTC
TRBJ2-7,TRBD2,NA,TRBV28,CASSPLLAASSYEQYF,TGTGCCAGCAGTCCGTTACTAGCGGCAAGCTCCTACGAGCAGTACTTC
TRBJ1-1,TRBD1,NA,TRBV19,CASSITGGVRNTEAFF,TGTGCCAGTAGTATAACAGGGGGCGTTAGGAACACTGAAGCTTTCTTT
TRBJ1-1,NA,NA,TRBV27,CASSFRGTEAFF,TGTGCCAGCAGTTTCCGGGGCACTGAAGCTTTCTTT
TRBJ1-2,NA,NA,TRBV7-8,CASSLGRQSNYGYTF,TGTGCCAGCAGCTTGGGTCGACAGTCTAACTATGGCTACACCTTC
TRBJ2-7,TRBD2,NA,TRBV11-2,CASSMSGRAMSEQYF,TGTGCCAGCAGCATGAGCGGGAGGGCCATGAGCGAGCAGTACTTC
TRBJ1-1,NA,NA,TRBV7-3,CASSLNPGTEAFF,TGTGCCAGCAGCTTAAACCCCGGGACTGAAGCTTTCTTT
TRBJ1-1,NA,NA,TRBV25-1,CASSLQGNTEAFF,TGTGCCAGCAGTTTACAGGGGAACACTGAAGCTTTCTTT
TRBJ1-2,TRBD1,NA,TRBV29-1,CSVPKTGTGVTYGYTF,TGCAGCGTTCCAAAAACCGGGACAGGGGTTACCTATGGCTACACCTTC